The following is a T cell receptor (beta chain) sequence with its context. The data originate from a study of blood T cell repertoires in COVID-19. The overall study: Sites across the United States, Italy and Spain contributed samples from acute and convalescent COVID-19. T cells, B-cell-depleted T cells, or PBMCs provided the cDNA or gDNA that served as material.

Per the authors' pipeline: Amplified reference gene primers provided the basis for estimating nucleated cell counts. Sequencing was performed with immunoSEQ multiplex PCR; in TCRdb, only in-frame clones are kept and a portion is missing. V and J calls and clone size follow that table, whereas D and trimming were derived from the DNA. The table includes approximately 29,000 clones, roughly 80% detected once. Germline assignment: CDR1 MNHNY and CDR2 SVGAGI (reference sequence). The ends were cut back, 0 bases at V and 8 bases at J, with 11 bases in the middle. This CDR3 is 14 amino acids long. The chain links TRBV6-6 to TRBJ2-1, with D tentatively TRBD1 (5 bases). The sequenced material came from peripheral blood. The clonotype comes from a woman aged 60-70 years with acute or convalescent COVID-19. The chain's CDR3 is CASSYSNRGDEQFF. As DNA, the CDR3 is TGTGCCAGCAGTTACTCGAATAGGGGCGATGAGCAGTTCTTC.